The rows below give T cell receptor beta chains drawn from one sample of a study of cytomegalovirus exposure and HLA in healthy donors. Clones were sequenced by immunoSEQ multiplex PCR, and TCRdb holds only the in-frame ones, with some missing. The sample yields some 120,000 clones, approximately 80% seen once. The sequenced material came from PBMCs. The receptors come from a male donor in good health and CMV-seronegative. The CDR3 runs from the conserved cysteine through the conserved F or W. The order of the fields is J gene, D gene, V gene, clone size, CDR3 protein, CDR3 DNA. D genes are given only for firm matches. Rows may omit the clone size; those that give it use once, few, many or a size class.

>TRBJ2-5|.|TRBV11-2|few
CASSSLETQYF
TGTGCCAGCAGCTCCCTGGAGACCCAGTACTTC
>TRBJ1-2|.|TRBV4-3|once
CASSQDVRGGYGYTF
TGCGCCAGCAGCCAAGATGTCAGGGGTGGCTATGGCTACACCTTC
>TRBJ1-4|.|TRBV19|.
CASTRGSREKLFF
TGTGCCAGTACTAGGGGGTCGCGTGAAAAACTGTTTTTT
>TRBJ1-3|.|TRBV2|.
CASRSGGRSGNTIYF
TGTGCCAGCAGGTCGGGGGGGCGCTCTGGAAACACCATATATTTT
>TRBJ2-3|.|TRBV19|.
CASSRGASGPVSTDTQYF
TGTGCCAGTAGTAGGGGGGCTAGCGGACCCGTTAGCACAGATACGCAGTATTTT
>TRBJ1-2|TRBD1|TRBV5-6|.
CASSGTGAHGGGYTF
TGTGCCAGCAGCGGGACAGGGGCCCACGGGGGCGGCTACACCTTC
>TRBJ2-7|.|TRBV6-6|.
CASSTTHEQYF
TGTGCCAGCAGTACCACTCACGAGCAGTACTTC
>TRBJ1-4|.|TRBV5-1|few
CASSPTGRSEKLFF
TGCGCCAGCAGCCCCACCGGAAGGAGTGAAAAACTGTTTTTT
>TRBJ2-1|.|TRBV27|.
CATRDKAYNEQFF
TGTGCCACCCGGGACAAAGCATACAATGAGCAGTTCTTC
>TRBJ2-5|TRBD2|TRBV28|.
CASSSSASGGLYQETQYF
TGTGCCAGCAGCTCCTCGGCTAGCGGGGGCCTATACCAAGAGACCCAGTACTTC
>TRBJ2-7|TRBD1|TRBV6-1|.
CASSETWTGGGYEQYF
TGTGCCAGCAGTGAAACCTGGACAGGGGGCGGTTACGAGCAGTACTTC
>TRBJ1-5|.|TRBV7-2|.
CASSGIEDQPQHF
TGTGCCAGCAGTGGTATAGAGGATCAGCCCCAGCATTTT
>TRBJ2-2|.|TRBV11-2|.
CASSSLRVANGELFF
TGTGCCAGCAGCTCCCTACGCGTAGCTAACGGGGAGCTGTTTTTT
>TRBJ2-2|TRBD1|TRBV19|few
CASSSTGAAGELFF
TGTGCCAGTAGTTCGACAGGGGCGGCCGGGGAGCTGTTTTTT
>TRBJ2-1|.|TRBV4-2|.
CASSQGGEAYNEQFF
TGTGCCAGCAGCCAAGGAGGGGAGGCCTACAATGAGCAGTTCTTC
>TRBJ2-3|.|TRBV11-1|few
CASSLVLGPVVDTQYF
TGTGCCAGCAGCTTAGTACTAGGGCCGGTGGTGGATACGCAGTATTTT
>TRBJ2-5|.|TRBV30|.
CAWSLAIEETQYF
TGTGCCTGGAGTCTAGCGATAGAAGAGACCCAGTACTTC